The TCR beta chain under discussion was sequenced for a study of identical twins. Study-wide results and caveats: Models predicted too little out-of-frame TCR alpha sharing in monozygotic twins. Invariant MAIT and iNKT cells are populations that could partly confound zero-insertion analyses. Carriage of fewer insertions was seen in abundant cord blood beta clonotypes, whereas memory repertoires showed none.

It was template switching that added a universal primer site, and there were unique molecular identifiers on the cDNA. MiXCR, run by TCRdb on the 5' RACE reads, gives a single entry per CDR3 protein. The top ten hold less than 0.35% of the sample, which has 1,800,000 or so distinct CDR3 sequences, about 32% seen once. In its sample, this clonotype was seen a few times. Its specificity is unknown. The CDR3 is 14 amino acids. CDR1 and CDR2 from the germline V gene are DFQATT and SNEGSKA (reference sequence). The chain has TRBV20-1 and TRBJ2-7; no firm D call. Near its end, the DNA agrees better with TRBJ2-5, so the J call may be wrong. The sequence came from a newborn girl in good health. Sequencing was carried out using cord blood. The CDR3: CSASMSDPLETQYF. CDR3 nucleotide sequence: TGCAGTGCTAGTATGTCAGACCCCCTGGAGACCCAGTACTTC.